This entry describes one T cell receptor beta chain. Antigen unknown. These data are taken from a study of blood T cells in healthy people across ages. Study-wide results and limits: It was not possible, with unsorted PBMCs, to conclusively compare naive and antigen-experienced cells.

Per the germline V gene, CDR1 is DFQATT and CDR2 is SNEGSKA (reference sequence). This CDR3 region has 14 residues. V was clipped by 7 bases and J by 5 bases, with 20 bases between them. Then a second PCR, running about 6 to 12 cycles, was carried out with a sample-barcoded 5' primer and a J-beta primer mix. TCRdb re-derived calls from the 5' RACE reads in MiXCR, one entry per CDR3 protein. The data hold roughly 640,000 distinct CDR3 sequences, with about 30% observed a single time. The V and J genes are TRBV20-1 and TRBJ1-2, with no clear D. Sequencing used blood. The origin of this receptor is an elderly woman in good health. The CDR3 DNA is TGCAGTGTAACCGAAAGGGCGCTTAGTTATGGCTACACCTTC. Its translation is CSVTERALSYGYTF.